This T cell receptor (beta chain) stems from a study of CD8+ T cells in alopecia areata. The study, taken as a whole, reports: Scalp lesions, especially in alopecia totalis/universalis, had higher clonality than normal scalp.

Following extraction, RNA underwent reverse transcription to cDNA, which served as the sequencing template. Repertoires were generated with immunoSEQ multiplex PCR, while TCRdb's copy carries only in-frame clones and drops some. In the table there are some 20,000 clones, less than 70% of which are singletons. In five patients, CD4+ T cells were split by CD25+CD127- sorting. This CDR3 spans 18 amino acids. With 4 bases clipped from V and 3 bases from J, the junction kept 9 bases outside the gene matches. In germline, CDR1 is SGHTA, CDR2 FQGNSA. Worth noting for this clone: The antigen is unknown.

This sequence originates from a human donor with alopecia areata. The V call is TRBV7-2, the J call TRBJ2-6; TRBD1 aligns across 10 bases. Sequencing used CD4+ Tregs sorted from blood. CDR3 in amino acids: CASSSGQGRYGGANVLTF. In nucleotides, the CDR3 is TGTGCCAGCAGCTCGGGACAGGGGCGGTATGGTGGGGCCAACGTCCTGACTTTC.